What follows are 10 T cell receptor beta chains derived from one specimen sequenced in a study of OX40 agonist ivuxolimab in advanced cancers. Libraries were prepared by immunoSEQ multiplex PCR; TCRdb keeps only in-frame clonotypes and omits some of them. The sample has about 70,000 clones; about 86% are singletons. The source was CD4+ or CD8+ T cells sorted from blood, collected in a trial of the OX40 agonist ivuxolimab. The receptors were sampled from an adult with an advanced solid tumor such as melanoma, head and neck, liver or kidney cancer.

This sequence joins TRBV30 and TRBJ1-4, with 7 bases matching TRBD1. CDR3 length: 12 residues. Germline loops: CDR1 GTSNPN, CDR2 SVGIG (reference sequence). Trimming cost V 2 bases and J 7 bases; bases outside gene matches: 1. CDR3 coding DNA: TGTGCCTGGAGTCAGGGGGGTGAAAAACTGTTTTTT. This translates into CAWSQGGEKLFF.

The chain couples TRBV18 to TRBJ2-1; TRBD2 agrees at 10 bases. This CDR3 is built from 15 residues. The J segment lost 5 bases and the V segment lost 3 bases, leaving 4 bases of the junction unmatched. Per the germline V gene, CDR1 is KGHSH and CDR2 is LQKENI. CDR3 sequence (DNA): TGTGCCAGCTCACCCCTAGCGGGGGTAGACAATGAGCAGTTCTTC. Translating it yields CASSPLAGVDNEQFF.

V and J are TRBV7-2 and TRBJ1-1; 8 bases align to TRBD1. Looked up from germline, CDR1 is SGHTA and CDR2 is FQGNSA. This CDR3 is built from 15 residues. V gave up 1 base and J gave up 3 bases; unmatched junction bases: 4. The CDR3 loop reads CASSLEYRGDTEAFF. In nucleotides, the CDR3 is TGTGCCAGCAGCTTAGAGTACAGGGGGGACACTGAAGCTTTCTTT.

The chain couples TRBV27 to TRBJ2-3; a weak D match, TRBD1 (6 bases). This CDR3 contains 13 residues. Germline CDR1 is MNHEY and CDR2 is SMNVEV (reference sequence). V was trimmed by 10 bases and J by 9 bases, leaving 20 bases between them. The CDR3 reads CATRPPDRPTQYF. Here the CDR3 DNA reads TGTGCCACCCGCCCCCCCGACAGGCCCACGCAGTATTTT.

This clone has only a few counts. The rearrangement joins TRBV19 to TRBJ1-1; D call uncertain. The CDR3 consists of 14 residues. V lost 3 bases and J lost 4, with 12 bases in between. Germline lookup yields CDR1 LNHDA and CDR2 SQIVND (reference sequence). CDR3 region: CASSIRVRATEAFF. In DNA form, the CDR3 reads TGTGCCAGTAGTATTCGAGTACGGGCCACTGAAGCTTTCTTT. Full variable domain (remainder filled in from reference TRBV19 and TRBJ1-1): DGGITQSPKYLFRKEGQNVTLSCEQNLNHDAMYWYRQDPGQGLRLIYYSQIVNDFQKGDIAEGYSVSREKKESFPLTVTSAQKNPTAFYLCASSIRVRATEAFFGQGTRLTVV.

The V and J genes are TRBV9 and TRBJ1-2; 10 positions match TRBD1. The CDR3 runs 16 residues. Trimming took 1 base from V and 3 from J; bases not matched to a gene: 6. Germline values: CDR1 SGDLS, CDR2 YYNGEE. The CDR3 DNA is TGTGCCAGCAGCGTACGCGGGACAGGGGAGGACTATGGCTACACCTTC. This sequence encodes CASSVRGTGEDYGYTF.

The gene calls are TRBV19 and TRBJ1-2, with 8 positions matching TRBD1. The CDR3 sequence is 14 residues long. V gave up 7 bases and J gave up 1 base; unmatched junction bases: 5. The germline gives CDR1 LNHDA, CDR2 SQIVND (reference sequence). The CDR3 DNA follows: TGTGCCAGTATCGGGACAGGCTATAACTATGGCTACACCTTC. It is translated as CASIGTGYNYGYTF.

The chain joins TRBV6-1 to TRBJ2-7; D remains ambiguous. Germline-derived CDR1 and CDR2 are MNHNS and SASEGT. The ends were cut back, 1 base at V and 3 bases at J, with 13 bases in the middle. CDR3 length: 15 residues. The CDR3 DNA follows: TGTGCCAGCAGTGAAGAGGTGGGGTACTACTACGAGCAGTACTTC. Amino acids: CASSEEVGYYYEQYF.

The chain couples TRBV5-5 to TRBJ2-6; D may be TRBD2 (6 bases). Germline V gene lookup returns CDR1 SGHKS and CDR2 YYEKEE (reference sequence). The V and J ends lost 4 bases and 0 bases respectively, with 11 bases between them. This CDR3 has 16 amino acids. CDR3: CASSRGGSSGANVLTF. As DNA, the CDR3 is TGTGCCAGCAGCAGAGGAGGGAGCTCTGGGGCCAACGTCCTGACTTTC.

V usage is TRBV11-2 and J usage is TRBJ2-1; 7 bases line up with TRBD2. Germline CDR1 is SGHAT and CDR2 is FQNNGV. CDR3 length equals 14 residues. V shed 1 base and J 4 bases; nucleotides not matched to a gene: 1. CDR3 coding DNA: TGTGCCAGCAGCTTAGTGGGGGGGTACAATGAGCAGTTCTTC. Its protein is CASSLVGGYNEQFF. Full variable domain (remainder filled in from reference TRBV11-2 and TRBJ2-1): EAGVAQSPRYKIIEKRQSVAFWCNPISGHATLYWYQQILGQGPKLLIQFQNNGVVDDSQLPKDRFSAERLKGVDSTLKIQPAKLEDSAVYLCASSLVGGYNEQFFGPGTRLTVL.